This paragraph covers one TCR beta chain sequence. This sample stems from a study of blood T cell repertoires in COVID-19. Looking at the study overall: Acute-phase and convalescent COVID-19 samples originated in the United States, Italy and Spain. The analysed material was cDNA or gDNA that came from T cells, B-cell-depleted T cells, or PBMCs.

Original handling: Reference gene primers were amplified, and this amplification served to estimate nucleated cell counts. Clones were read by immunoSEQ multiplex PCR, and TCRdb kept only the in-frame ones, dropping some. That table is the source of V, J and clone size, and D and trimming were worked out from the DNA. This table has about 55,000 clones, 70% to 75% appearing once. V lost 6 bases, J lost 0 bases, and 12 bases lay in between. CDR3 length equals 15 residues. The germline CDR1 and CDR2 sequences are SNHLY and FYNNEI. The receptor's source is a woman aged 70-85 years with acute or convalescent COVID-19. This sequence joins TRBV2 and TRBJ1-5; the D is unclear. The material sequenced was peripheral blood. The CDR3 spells CASRKGGNSNQPQHF. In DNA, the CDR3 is TGTGCCAGCAGGAAGGGAGGAAATAGCAATCAGCCCCAGCATTTT.